The 17 T cell receptor beta chains reported below all come from one sample, sequenced in a study of CXCR3-negative and CXCR3-positive naive CD8 T cells. The TRB cDNA libraries were prepared by 5' RACE with UMI labels. TCRdb reprocessed the 5' RACE reads, with one entry per CDR3 protein and no DNA. In all, the sample yields more than 45,000 distinct CDR3 sequences. The material sequenced was naive CXCR3- CD8+ T cells from blood. Subset specified: CD45RO-CCR7+CD27+CD95- naive CD8+ T cells lacking CXCR3 (TNR3-). The receptors stem from a human donor in good health. Some clones in this sample may be carry-over from other donors' samples.

The chain carries TRBV5-1 and TRBJ2-3. The CDR3 is 12 amino acids. Germline CDR1 is SGHRS and CDR2 is YFSETQ. The CDR3 protein is CASSFTTDTQYF.

The gene calls are TRBV3-1 and TRBJ2-1. The V gene's germline CDR1 is LGHDT and CDR2 YNNKEL (reference sequence). This CDR3 is 15 amino acids long. The CDR3 here is CASSQDRAAYNEQFF.

This rearrangement joins TRBV5-1 to TRBJ2-1; TCRdb lists TRBD1, though no DNA is available to test this call. The V gene's germline CDR1 is SGHRS and CDR2 YFSETQ. This CDR3 contains 17 residues. This CDR3 reads CASSLAVAGSPYNEQFF.

CDR3 amino acids: CASSRSGGTDTQYF. This chain connects TRBV6-7 to TRBJ2-3; the TCRdb D gene call, TRBD2, has no DNA to confirm it. TRBV6-7 is known as an ORF, though its function is uncertain. The CDR3 covers 14 residues.

The chain links TRBV6-5 to TRBJ2-1; TCRdb reports TRBD1, a call that lacks DNA to check it against. The CDR3 has 13 amino acids. CDR1 is MNHEY, CDR2 SVGAGI, per germline. The CDR3 reads CASSFSGGVEQFF.

The V gene is TRBV7-2, the J gene TRBJ1-4. Germline V gene lookup returns CDR1 SGHTA and CDR2 FQGNSA. The CDR3 has 17 amino acids. The CDR3 loop reads CASSSPTWEATNEKLFF.

This chain joins TRBV20-1 and TRBJ2-7; TCRdb outputs TRBD1, but without DNA this stays unchecked. The CDR3 totals 15 residues. The germline V gene has CDR1 DFQATT and CDR2 SNEGSKA (reference sequence). The CDR3 sequence is CSATLTGTGSYEQYF.

The rearrangement joins TRBV20-1 to TRBJ2-6. The germline CDR1 and CDR2 sequences are DFQATT and SNEGSKA (reference sequence). The CDR3 length is 16 residues. CDR3 residues: CSARERTVPGANVLTF.

This sequence joins TRBV4-3 and TRBJ2-7; there is no DNA to check the TCRdb D call of TRBD1. CDR3 length: 13 residues. Germline loops: CDR1 LGHNA, CDR2 YSLEER. Here the CDR3 reads CASSRAGPGEQYF.

The chain joins TRBV7-9 to TRBJ2-7; TCRdb outputs TRBD1, but without DNA this stays unchecked. This CDR3 spans 17 amino acids. CDR1 and CDR2 from the germline V gene are SEHNR and FQNEAQ (reference sequence). The chain's CDR3 is CASSLNVDSANSYEQYF.

The chain is built from TRBV7-2 and TRBJ2-1; as DNA is missing, the TRBD2 call by TCRdb cannot be tested. CDR3 length: 15 residues. Looked up from germline, CDR1 is SGHTA and CDR2 is FQGNSA. The chain's CDR3 is CASSTGLGLNNEQFF.

The chain couples TRBV7-6 to TRBJ2-3; lacking DNA, the TRBD1 call made by TCRdb goes unchecked. Germline loops: CDR1 SGHVS, CDR2 FNYEAQ. The CDR3 is made up of 17 amino acids. The CDR3 reads CASSSPRRGGGTDTQYF.

The rearrangement links TRBV12-3 or TRBV12-4 to TRBJ2-7; TCRdb selects TRBD1, and the lack of DNA leaves this call unchecked. The CDR3 extends over 12 amino acids. CDR3 region: CASSFGWDTKYF.

This chain links TRBV12-3 or TRBV12-4 with TRBJ2-7; TCRdb returns TRBD2, unconfirmable since there is no DNA. This CDR3 is built from 14 residues. The CDR3 protein is CASSFGASGYEQYF.

The genes are TRBV7-9 and TRBJ2-1; TCRdb reports TRBD2, a call that lacks DNA to check it against. The germline CDR1 and CDR2 sequences are SEHNR and FQNEAQ (reference sequence). This CDR3 contains 16 residues. The CDR3: CASSAQLAGVSNEQFF. Full variable domain (outside the CDR3, taken from reference TRBV7-9 and TRBJ2-1): DTGVSQNPRHKITKRGQNVTFRCDPISEHNRLYWYRQTLGQGPEFLTYFQNEAQLEKSRLLSDRFSAERPKGSFSTLEIQRTEQGDSAMYLCASSAQLAGVSNEQFFGPGTRLTVL.

The chain recombines TRBV6-1 with TRBJ2-7; TCRdb calls TRBD1, which cannot be checked without DNA. Germline lookup yields CDR1 MNHNS and CDR2 SASEGT. The length of the CDR3 is 16 residues. Here the CDR3 reads CASSEATHGTVYEQYF.

The J gene is TRBJ2-1, the V gene TRBV18; the TCRdb D gene call, TRBD2, has no DNA to confirm it. This CDR3 is 16 amino acids long. Germline V CDR1 and CDR2: KGHSH, LQKENI. The CDR3 sequence is CASSPPPMEGHNEQFF.